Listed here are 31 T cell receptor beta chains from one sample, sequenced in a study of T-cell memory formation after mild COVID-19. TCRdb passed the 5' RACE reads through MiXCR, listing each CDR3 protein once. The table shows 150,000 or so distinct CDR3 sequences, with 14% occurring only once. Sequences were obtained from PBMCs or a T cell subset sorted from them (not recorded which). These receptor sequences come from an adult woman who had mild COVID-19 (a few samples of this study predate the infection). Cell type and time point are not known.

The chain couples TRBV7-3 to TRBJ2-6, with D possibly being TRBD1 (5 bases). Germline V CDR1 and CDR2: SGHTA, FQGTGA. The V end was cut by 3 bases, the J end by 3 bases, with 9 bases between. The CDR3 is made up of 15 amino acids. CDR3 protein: CASSFRTSGANVLTF. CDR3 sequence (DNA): TGTGCCAGCAGCTTTAGGACAAGTGGGGCCAACGTCCTGACTTTC.

The CDR3 loop reads CASSEGGEEDTQYF. The CDR3, as DNA: TGTGCCAGCAGTGAGGGCGGGGAGGAGGATACGCAGTATTTT. The genes are TRBV6-4 and TRBJ2-3; D possibly corresponds to TRBD2 (6 bases). Trimming removed 3 bases at V and 6 bases at J, with 13 bases between. The CDR3 has 14 residues. Germline loops: CDR1 MRHNA, CDR2 SNTAGT.

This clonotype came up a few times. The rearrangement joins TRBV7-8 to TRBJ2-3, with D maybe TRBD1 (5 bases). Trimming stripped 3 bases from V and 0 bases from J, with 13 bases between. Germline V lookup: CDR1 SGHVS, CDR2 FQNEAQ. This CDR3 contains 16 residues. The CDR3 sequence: CASSFSRQYSTDTQYF. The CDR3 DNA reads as TGTGCCAGCAGCTTTTCTCGACAGTATAGCACAGATACGCAGTATTTT.

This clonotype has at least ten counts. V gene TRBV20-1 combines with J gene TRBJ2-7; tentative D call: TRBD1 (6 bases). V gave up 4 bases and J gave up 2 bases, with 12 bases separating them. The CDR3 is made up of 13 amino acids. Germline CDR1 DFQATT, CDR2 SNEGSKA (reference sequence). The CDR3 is CSATWTEAYEQYF. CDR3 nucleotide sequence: TGCAGTGCTACGTGGACAGAAGCCTACGAGCAGTACTTC.

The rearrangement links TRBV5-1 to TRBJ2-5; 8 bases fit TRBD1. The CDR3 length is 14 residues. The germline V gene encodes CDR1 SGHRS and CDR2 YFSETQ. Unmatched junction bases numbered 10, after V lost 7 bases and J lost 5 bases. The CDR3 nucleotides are TGCGCCAGCGGTGGACAGGGTGTCGCGGAGACCCAGTACTTC. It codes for CASGGQGVAETQYF.

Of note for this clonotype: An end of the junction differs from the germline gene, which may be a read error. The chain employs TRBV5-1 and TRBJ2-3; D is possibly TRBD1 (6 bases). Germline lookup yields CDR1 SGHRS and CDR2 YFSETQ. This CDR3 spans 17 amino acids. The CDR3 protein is CSSSLGHRDRKADTQYF. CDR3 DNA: TGCTCCAGCAGCTTGGGCCACAGGGACCGTAAAGCAGATACGCAGTATTTT.

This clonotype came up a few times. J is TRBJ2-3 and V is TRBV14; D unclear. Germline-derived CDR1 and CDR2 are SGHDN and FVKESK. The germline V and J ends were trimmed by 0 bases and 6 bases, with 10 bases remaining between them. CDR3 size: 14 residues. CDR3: CASSQDHSWDTQYF. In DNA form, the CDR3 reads TGTGCCAGCAGCCAAGATCACTCGTGGGATACGCAGTATTTT. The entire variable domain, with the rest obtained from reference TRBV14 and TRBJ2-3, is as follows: EAGVTQFPSHSVIEKGQTVTLRCDPISGHDNLYWYRRVMGKEIKFLLHFVKESKQDESGMPNNRFLAERTGGTYSTLKVQPAELEDSGVYFCASSQDHSWDTQYFGPGTRLTVL.

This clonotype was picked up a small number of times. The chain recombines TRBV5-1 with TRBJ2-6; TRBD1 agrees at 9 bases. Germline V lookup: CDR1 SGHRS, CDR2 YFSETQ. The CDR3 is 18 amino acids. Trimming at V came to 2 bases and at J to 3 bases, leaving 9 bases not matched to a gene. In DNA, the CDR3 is TGCGCCAGCAGCTTCTCCGGGACAGGGAGAGTTGGGGCCAACGTCCTGACTTTC. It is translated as CASSFSGTGRVGANVLTF. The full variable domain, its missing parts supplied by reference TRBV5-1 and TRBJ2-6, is KAGVTQTPRYLIKTRGQQVTLSCSPISGHRSVSWYQQTPGQGLQFLFEYFSETQRNKGNFPGRFSGRQFSNSRSEMNVSTLELGDSALYLCASSFSGTGRVGANVLTFGAGSRLTVL.

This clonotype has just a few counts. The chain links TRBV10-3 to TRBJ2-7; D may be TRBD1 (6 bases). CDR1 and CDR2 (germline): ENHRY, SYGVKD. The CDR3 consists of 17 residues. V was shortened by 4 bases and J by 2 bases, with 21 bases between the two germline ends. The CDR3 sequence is CAISVNPLTGITYEQYF. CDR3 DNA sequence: TGTGCCATCAGTGTTAATCCACTCACAGGGATCACCTACGAGCAGTACTTC.

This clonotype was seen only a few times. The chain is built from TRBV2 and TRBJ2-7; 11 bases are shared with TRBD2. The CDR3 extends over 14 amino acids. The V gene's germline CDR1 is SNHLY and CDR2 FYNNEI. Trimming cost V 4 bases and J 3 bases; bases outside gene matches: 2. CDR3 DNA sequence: TGTGCCAGCAGTGGACTAGCGGGACTCTACGAGCAGTACTTC. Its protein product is CASSGLAGLYEQYF.

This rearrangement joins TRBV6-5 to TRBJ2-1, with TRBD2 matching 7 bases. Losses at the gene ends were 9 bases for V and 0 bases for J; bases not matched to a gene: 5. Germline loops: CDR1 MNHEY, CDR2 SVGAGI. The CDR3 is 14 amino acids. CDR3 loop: CASQAGFSYNEQFF. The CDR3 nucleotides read TGTGCCAGTCAAGCGGGGTTCTCCTACAATGAGCAGTTCTTC.

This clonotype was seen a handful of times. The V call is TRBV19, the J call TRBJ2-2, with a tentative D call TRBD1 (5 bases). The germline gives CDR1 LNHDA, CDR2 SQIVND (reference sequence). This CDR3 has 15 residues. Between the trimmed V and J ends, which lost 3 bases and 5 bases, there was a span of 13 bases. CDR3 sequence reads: CASSIETELTGELFF. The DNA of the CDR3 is TGTGCCAGTAGTATTGAGACAGAACTGACCGGGGAGCTGTTTTTT. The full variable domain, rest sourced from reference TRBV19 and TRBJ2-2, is DGGITQSPKYLFRKEGQNVTLSCEQNLNHDAMYWYRQDPGQGLRLIYYSQIVNDFQKGDIAEGYSVSREKKESFPLTVTSAQKNPTAFYLCASSIETELTGELFFGEGSRLTVL.

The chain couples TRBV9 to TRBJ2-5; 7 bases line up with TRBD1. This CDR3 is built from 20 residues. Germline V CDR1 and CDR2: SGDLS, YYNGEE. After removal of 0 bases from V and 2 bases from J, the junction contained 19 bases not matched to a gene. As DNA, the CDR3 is TGTGCCAGCAGCGTAGGAGGGGGACAGTCGACAGCTAATGAACAAGAGACCCAGTACTTC. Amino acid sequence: CASSVGGGQSTANEQETQYF. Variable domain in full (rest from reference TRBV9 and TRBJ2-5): DSGVTQTPKHLITATGQRVTLRCSPRSGDLSVYWYQQSLDQGLQFLIQYYNGEERAKGNILERFSAQQFPDLHSELNLSSLELGDSALYFCASSVGGGQSTANEQETQYFGPGTRLLVL.

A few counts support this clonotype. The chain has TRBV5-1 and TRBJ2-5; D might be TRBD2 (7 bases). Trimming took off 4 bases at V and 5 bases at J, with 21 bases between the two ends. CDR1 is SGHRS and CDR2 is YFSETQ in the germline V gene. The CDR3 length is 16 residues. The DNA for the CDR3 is TGCGCCAGCAGCGTACTCGGGACAATCGGGGGGGAGACCCAGTACTTC. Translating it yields CASSVLGTIGGETQYF.

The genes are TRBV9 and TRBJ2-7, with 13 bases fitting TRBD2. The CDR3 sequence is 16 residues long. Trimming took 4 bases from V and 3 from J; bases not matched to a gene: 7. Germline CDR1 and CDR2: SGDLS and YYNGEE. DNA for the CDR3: TGTGCCAGCAGCTCGGCGACTAGCGGGGGGTTCTACGAGCAGTACTTC. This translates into CASSSATSGGFYEQYF.

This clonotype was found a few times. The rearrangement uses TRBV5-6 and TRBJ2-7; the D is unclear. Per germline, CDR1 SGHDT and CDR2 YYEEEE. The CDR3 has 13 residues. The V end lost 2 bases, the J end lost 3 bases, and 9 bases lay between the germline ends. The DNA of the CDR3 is TGTGCCAGCAGCTTCGGCAGGAACTACGAGCAGTACTTC. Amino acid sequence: CASSFGRNYEQYF. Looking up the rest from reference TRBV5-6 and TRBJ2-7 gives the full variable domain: DAGVTQSPTHLIKTRGQQVTLRCSPKSGHDTVSWYQQALGQGPQFIFQYYEEEERQRGNFPDRFSGHQFPNYSSELNVNALLLGDSALYLCASSFGRNYEQYFGPGTRLTVT.

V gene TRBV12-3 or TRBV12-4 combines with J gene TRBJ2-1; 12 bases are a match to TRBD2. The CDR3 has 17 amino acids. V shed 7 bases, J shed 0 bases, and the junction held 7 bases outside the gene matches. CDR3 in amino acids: CASNLAGGFGSYNEQFF. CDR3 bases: TGTGCCAGCAATCTAGCGGGGGGGTTTGGCTCCTACAATGAGCAGTTCTTC.

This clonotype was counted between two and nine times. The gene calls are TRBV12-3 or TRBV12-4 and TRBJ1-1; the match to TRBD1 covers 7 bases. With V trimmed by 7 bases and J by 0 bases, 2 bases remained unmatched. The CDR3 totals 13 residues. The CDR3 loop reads CASTRGLNTEAFF. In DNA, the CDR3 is TGTGCCAGCACTAGGGGGCTGAACACTGAAGCTTTCTTT.

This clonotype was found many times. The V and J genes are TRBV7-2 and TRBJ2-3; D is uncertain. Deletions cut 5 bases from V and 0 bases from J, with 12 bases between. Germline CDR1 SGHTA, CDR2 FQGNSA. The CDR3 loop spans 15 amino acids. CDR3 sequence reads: CASSPAYISTDTQYF. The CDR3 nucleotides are TGTGCCAGCAGCCCAGCTTACATTAGCACAGATACGCAGTATTTT.

CDR3 protein: CASKGSRQLVQETQYF. CDR3 coding DNA: TGTGCCAGCAAGGGTTCCCGGCAGCTCGTCCAAGAGACCCAGTACTTC. The rearrangement uses TRBV25-1 and TRBJ2-5; D unresolved. Trimming stripped 7 bases from V and 1 base from J, with 19 bases between. Germline V gene sequence: CDR1 MGHDK, CDR2 SYGVNS. This CDR3 region has 16 residues.

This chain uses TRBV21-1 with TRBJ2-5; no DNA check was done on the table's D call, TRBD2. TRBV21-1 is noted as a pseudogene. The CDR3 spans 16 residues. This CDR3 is CASSKDLAGGAETQYF. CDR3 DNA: TGTGCCAGCAGCAAAGACCTAGCGGGGGGTGCAGAGACCCAGTACTTC.

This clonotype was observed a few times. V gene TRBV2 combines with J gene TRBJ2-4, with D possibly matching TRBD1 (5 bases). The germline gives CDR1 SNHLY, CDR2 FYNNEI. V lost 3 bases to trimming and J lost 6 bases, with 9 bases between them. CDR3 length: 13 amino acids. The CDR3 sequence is CASSDRAGNIQYF. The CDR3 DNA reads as TGTGCCAGCAGTGACAGGGCTGGAAACATTCAGTACTTC.

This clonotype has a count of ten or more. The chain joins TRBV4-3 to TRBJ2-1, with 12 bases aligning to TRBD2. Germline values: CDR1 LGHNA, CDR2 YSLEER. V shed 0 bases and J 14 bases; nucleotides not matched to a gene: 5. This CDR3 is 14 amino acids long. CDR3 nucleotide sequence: TGCGCCAGCAGCCAAGATCAGACTAGCGGGAGTAAGTTCTTC. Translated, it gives CASSQDQTSGSKFF.

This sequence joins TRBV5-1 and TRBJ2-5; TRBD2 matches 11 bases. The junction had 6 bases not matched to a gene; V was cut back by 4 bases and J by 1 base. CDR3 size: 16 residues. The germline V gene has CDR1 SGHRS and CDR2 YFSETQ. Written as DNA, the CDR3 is TGCGCCAGCAGCCCCCGACTAGCGGGAATCCAAGAGACCCAGTACTTC. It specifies CASSPRLAGIQETQYF.

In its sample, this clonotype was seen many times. DNA for the CDR3: TGTGCCACCAGTGATTCCGACGGGAAAAGCACAGATACGCAGTATTTT. Protein sequence: CATSDSDGKSTDTQYF. V gene TRBV24-1 combines with J gene TRBJ2-3; tentative D call: TRBD2 (5 bases). The CDR3 spans 16 residues. V gave up 2 bases and J gave up 0 bases, with 11 bases separating them. Germline assignment: CDR1 KGHDR and CDR2 SFDVKD.

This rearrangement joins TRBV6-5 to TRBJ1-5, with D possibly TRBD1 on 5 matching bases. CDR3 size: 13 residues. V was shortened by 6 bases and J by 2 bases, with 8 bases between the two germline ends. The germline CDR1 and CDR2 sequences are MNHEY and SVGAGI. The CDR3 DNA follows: TGTGCCAGCAGCCAGGGACGCAATCAGCCCCAGCATTTT. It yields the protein CASSQGRNQPQHF.

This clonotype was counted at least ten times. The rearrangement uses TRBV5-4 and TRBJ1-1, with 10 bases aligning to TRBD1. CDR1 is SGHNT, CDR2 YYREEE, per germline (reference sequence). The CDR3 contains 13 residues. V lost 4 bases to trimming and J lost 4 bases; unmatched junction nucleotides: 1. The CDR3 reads CASSRTGGTEAFF. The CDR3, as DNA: TGTGCCAGCAGCCGGACAGGGGGCACTGAAGCTTTCTTT.

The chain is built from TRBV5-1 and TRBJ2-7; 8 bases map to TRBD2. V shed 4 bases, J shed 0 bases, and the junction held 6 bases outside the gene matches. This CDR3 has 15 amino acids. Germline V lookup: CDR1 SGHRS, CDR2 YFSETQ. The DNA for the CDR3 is TGCGCCAGCAGCATGATAGCGGGGAGCTCCTACGAGCAGTACTTC. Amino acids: CASSMIAGSSYEQYF.

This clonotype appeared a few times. CDR3 coding DNA: TGTGCCAGCAGCCCCGGCTTAGCGGGAGGCCGGGGCACCGGGGAGCTGTTTTTT. This translates into CASSPGLAGGRGTGELFF. The chain combines TRBV7-9 with TRBJ2-2; 10 bases match TRBD2. Germline V gene lookup returns CDR1 SEHNR and CDR2 FQNEAQ (reference sequence). This CDR3 has 18 amino acids. V dropped 5 bases and J dropped 4; count of bases not matched to a gene: 13.

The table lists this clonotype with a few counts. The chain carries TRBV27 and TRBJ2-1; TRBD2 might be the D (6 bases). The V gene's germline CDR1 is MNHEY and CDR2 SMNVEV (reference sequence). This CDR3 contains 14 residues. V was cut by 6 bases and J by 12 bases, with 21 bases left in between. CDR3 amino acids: CASRGGALGSGQFF. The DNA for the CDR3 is TGTGCCAGCAGAGGCGGGGCGCTGGGGAGTGGGCAGTTCTTC.

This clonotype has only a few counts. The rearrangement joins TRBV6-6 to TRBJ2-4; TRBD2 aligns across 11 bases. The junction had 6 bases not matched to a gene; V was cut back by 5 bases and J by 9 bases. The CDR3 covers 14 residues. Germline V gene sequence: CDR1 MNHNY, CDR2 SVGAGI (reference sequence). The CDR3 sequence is CASSLSGGASIQYF. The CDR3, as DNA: TGTGCCAGCAGTCTTAGCGGGGGGGCGAGCATTCAGTACTTC.